These 23 T cell receptor beta chains originate from one sample sequenced in a study of memory CD4+ T cells and cytomegalovirus serostatus. The sort gate was single viable CD3+CD4+CD8-CD45RO+ cells for memory CD4+ T cells. Method: immunoSEQ multiplex PCR; TCRdb's copy keeps in-frame clones and lacks some. The sample holds about 45,000 clones, approximately 78% seen once. The sequenced material came from memory CD4+ T cells from blood. These receptors originate from an adult in good health and CMV-seronegative.

The chain carries TRBV4-1 and TRBJ1-5; perhaps TRBD1 as D (5 bases). V was trimmed by 0 bases and J by 5 bases, leaving 11 bases between them. The CDR3 extends over 15 amino acids. Germline CDR1 and CDR2: MGHRA and YSYEKL. Here the CDR3 reads CASSQDWTLDQPQHF. The CDR3 bases are TGCGCCAGCAGCCAAGATTGGACATTAGATCAGCCCCAGCATTTT.

The chain links TRBV7-9 to TRBJ2-5, with D perhaps TRBD2 (6 bases). Germline V gene sequence: CDR1 SEHNR, CDR2 FQNEAQ (reference sequence). The CDR3 runs 14 residues. Trimming cost V 0 bases and J 5 bases, with 10 bases left between them. CDR3 sequence: CASSLAMAGETQYF. The CDR3 DNA reads TGTGCCAGCAGCTTAGCGATGGCGGGGGAGACCCAGTACTTC.

The rearrangement uses TRBV5-7 and TRBJ2-3; 11 bases align to TRBD2. TRBV5-7 is marked as an open reading frame, function uncertain. Germline trimming cut 4 bases from V and 0 bases from J; bases unmatched to any gene: 1. CDR3 length: 15 amino acids. The DNA of the CDR3 is TGTGCCAGCAGCCGACTAGCGGGGAGCACAGATACGCAGTATTTT. This encodes CASSRLAGSTDTQYF.

The chain links TRBV13 to TRBJ1-2; D is uncertain. Deletions cut 0 bases from V and 4 bases from J, with 18 bases between. Per germline, CDR1 PRHDT and CDR2 FYEKMQ (reference sequence). The CDR3 runs to 17 residues. The CDR3 sequence is CASSLGLTVDAPYGYTF. In nucleotides, the CDR3 is TGTGCCAGCAGCTTAGGCCTAACGGTTGACGCCCCCTATGGCTACACCTTC.

The rearrangement uses TRBV28 and TRBJ2-7; 7 bases are shared with TRBD1. Germline assignment: CDR1 MDHEN and CDR2 SYDVKM. V dropped 8 bases and J dropped 5; count of bases not matched to a gene: 9. The CDR3 is 13 amino acids. Here the CDR3 reads CASRQGQPNEQYF. The CDR3 DNA reads TGTGCCAGCCGACAGGGCCAGCCGAACGAGCAGTACTTC.

V is TRBV5-1 and J is TRBJ1-1; 7 positions agree with TRBD1. The CDR3 loop spans 13 amino acids. Looked up from germline, CDR1 is SGHRS and CDR2 is YFSETQ. J was trimmed by 2 bases and V by 6 bases; bases with no gene match: 4. Written as DNA, the CDR3 is TGCGCCAGCAACCCAGGGGGTAACACTGAAGCTTTCTTT. Amino acids: CASNPGGNTEAFF.

There are a few counts of this clone. CDR3 coding DNA: TGTGCCAGCAGCTGGGGACCTGGGAACACCGGGGAGCTGTTTTTT. Translating gives CASSWGPGNTGELFF. The rearrangement joins TRBV7-3 to TRBJ2-2, with D tentatively TRBD1 or TRBD2 (5 bases each). The CDR3 covers 15 residues. CDR1 is SGHTA, CDR2 FQGTGA, per germline. The V end was cut by 4 bases, the J end by 1 base, with 10 bases between.

This clone was seen more than once but under ten times. The V call is TRBV7-2, the J call TRBJ1-4, with D perhaps matching TRBD1 (6 bases). Per the germline V gene, CDR1 is SGHTA and CDR2 is FQGNSA. This CDR3 contains 17 residues. V lost 3 bases and J lost 2, with 16 bases in between. CDR3 sequence reads: CASSLGPTGRTNEKLFF. In DNA form, the CDR3 reads TGTGCCAGCAGCTTGGGCCCCACAGGGCGTACTAATGAAAAACTGTTTTTT.

J is TRBJ2-3 and V is TRBV11-3, with TRBD1 identical over 9 bases. Germline V gene lookup returns CDR1 SGHNT and CDR2 YENEEA. This CDR3 is built from 15 residues. Losses at the gene ends were 4 bases for V and 4 bases for J; bases not matched to a gene: 6. The CDR3 protein is CASSSGQGWADTQYF. The CDR3 DNA sequence: TGTGCCAGCAGCTCCGGACAGGGGTGGGCAGATACGCAGTATTTT.

V gene TRBV5-4 combines with J gene TRBJ2-7; 7 nucleotides match TRBD2. The CDR3 runs to 15 residues. Trimming at V came to 0 bases and at J to 4 bases, leaving 7 bases not matched to a gene. The germline V gene has CDR1 SGHNT and CDR2 YYREEE (reference sequence). DNA for the CDR3: TGTGCCAGCAGCTTGGGGGGCAGGGAGGGTTACGAGCAGTACTTC. It encodes CASSLGGREGYEQYF.

This chain links TRBV30 with TRBJ1-6, with D maybe TRBD1 (5 bases). There are 19 residues in the CDR3. Germline assignment: CDR1 GTSNPN and CDR2 SVGIG (reference sequence). V gave up 0 bases and J gave up 0 bases, with 18 bases separating them. The CDR3 loop is CAWSVSGGTISSYNSPLHF. As DNA, the CDR3 is TGTGCCTGGAGTGTATCTGGGGGAACGATTAGCTCCTATAATTCACCCCTCCACTTT.

V gene TRBV5-1 combines with J gene TRBJ1-5; 7 bases align to TRBD1. The CDR3 sequence is 16 residues long. V lost 0 bases to trimming and J lost 3 bases; unmatched junction nucleotides: 6. Germline CDR1 reads SGHRS; CDR2 reads YFSETQ. The CDR3 here is CASSLGTGLLNQPQHF. The CDR3 nucleotides are TGCGCCAGCAGCTTGGGGACAGGACTACTCAATCAGCCCCAGCATTTT. Using reference TRBV5-1 and TRBJ1-5 for the parts outside the CDR3, the full variable domain is KAGVTQTPRYLIKTRGQQVTLSCSPISGHRSVSWYQQTPGQGLQFLFEYFSETQRNKGNFPGRFSGRQFSNSRSEMNVSTLELGDSALYLCASSLGTGLLNQPQHFGDGTRLSIL.

This rearrangement joins TRBV19 to TRBJ2-3, with 7 bases fitting TRBD2. With 5 bases clipped from V and 2 bases from J, the junction kept 4 bases outside the gene matches. The germline CDR1 and CDR2 sequences are LNHDA and SQIVND (reference sequence). There are 14 residues in the CDR3. CDR3 DNA: TGTGCCAGTAGTTCCGGGGGGTTCACAGATACGCAGTATTTT. Its translation is CASSSGGFTDTQYF. Variable domain in full (rest from reference TRBV19 and TRBJ2-3): DGGITQSPKYLFRKEGQNVTLSCEQNLNHDAMYWYRQDPGQGLRLIYYSQIVNDFQKGDIAEGYSVSREKKESFPLTVTSAQKNPTAFYLCASSSGGFTDTQYFGPGTRLTVL.

The CDR3 DNA reads as TGTGCCAGCAGCCCCCGGGGGGGCCCTTTCTCTGGGGCCAACGTCCTGACTTTC. Residues: CASSPRGGPFSGANVLTF. The chain has TRBV9 and TRBJ2-6; 8 positions match TRBD2. The CDR3 length is 18 residues. Germline assignment: CDR1 SGDLS and CDR2 YYNGEE. V gave up 4 bases and J gave up 0 bases; unmatched junction bases: 9.

This clone turned up a few times. CDR3 loop: CASSPFGTGRIVETQYF. Written as DNA, the CDR3 is TGTGCCAGCAGCCCCTTCGGGACAGGGCGAATAGTGGAGACCCAGTACTTC. The chain joins TRBV5-6 to TRBJ2-5; 9 bases are a match to TRBD1. CDR1 is SGHDT and CDR2 is YYEEEE in the germline V gene. After removal of 4 bases from V and 5 bases from J, the junction contained 15 bases not matched to a gene. The CDR3 totals 17 residues.

J is TRBJ2-3 and V is TRBV7-2; tentatively, D is TRBD2 (6 bases). The CDR3 loop spans 15 amino acids. CDR1 SGHTA and CDR2 FQGNSA come from the germline V gene. With 5 bases removed from V and 4 bases from J, the gap between germline ends came to 16 bases. The CDR3 loop is CASSRDLEKADTQYF. In DNA form, the CDR3 reads TGTGCCAGCAGCCGGGACTTAGAGAAGGCAGATACGCAGTATTTT.

For the CDR3, the DNA is TGTGCCTGGAAAGGGCCAGGACGCGAAAAACTGTTTTTT. Amino acids: CAWKGPGREKLFF. The chain recombines TRBV30 with TRBJ1-4; no clear D. Trimming removed 4 bases from V and 8 bases from J, with 14 bases in between. Germline CDR1 and CDR2: GTSNPN and SVGIG (reference sequence). The CDR3 contains 13 residues. Looking up the rest from reference TRBV30 and TRBJ1-4 gives the full variable domain: SQTIHQWPATLVQPVGSPLSLECTVEGTSNPNLYWYRQAAGRGLQLLFYSVGIGQISSEVPQNLSASRPQDRQFILSSKKLLLSDSGFYLCAWKGPGREKLFFGSGTQLSVL.

This clone was picked up a small number of times. The V gene is TRBV30, the J gene TRBJ1-2; D is uncertain. This CDR3 spans 13 amino acids. CDR1 GTSNPN and CDR2 SVGIG come from the germline V gene (reference sequence). V gave up 4 bases and J gave up 4 bases, with 13 bases separating them. The CDR3 reads CAWTGVTGYGYTF. Here the CDR3 DNA reads TGTGCCTGGACAGGAGTTACGGGCTATGGCTACACCTTC.

This chain connects TRBV6-5 to TRBJ1-6; D is unresolved. The ends were cut back, 6 bases at V and 7 bases at J, with 13 bases in the middle. Germline CDR1 and CDR2: MNHEY and SVGAGI. CDR3 length: 14 residues. This CDR3 is CASSRATTNSPLHF. CDR3 coding DNA: TGTGCCAGCAGCCGGGCAACAACCAATTCACCCCTCCACTTT.

The V call is TRBV19, the J call TRBJ2-3; D is possibly TRBD1 (6 bases). This CDR3 region has 18 residues. Per the germline V gene, CDR1 is LNHDA and CDR2 is SQIVND (reference sequence). V was shortened by 6 bases and J by 3 bases, with 25 bases between the two germline ends. The CDR3 DNA follows: TGTGCCAGTAGGCGGGCCCCGATACAGGGAATATTTACAGATACGCAGTATTTT. It translates to CASRRAPIQGIFTDTQYF.

CDR3 nucleotides: TGTGCCAGCAGCTCAGGGACGGAGCCACCGTGGGAGCAGTACTTC. This gives the protein CASSSGTEPPWEQYF. The rearrangement joins TRBV7-2 to TRBJ2-7, with D possibly being TRBD1 or TRBD2 (5 bases each). Trimming stripped 4 bases from V and 7 bases from J, with 20 bases between. The germline gives CDR1 SGHTA, CDR2 FQGNSA. The CDR3 covers 15 residues.

V is TRBV5-6 and J is TRBJ2-7; 9 bases agree with TRBD1. Trimming took 6 bases from V and 3 from J; bases not matched to a gene: 10. The CDR3 is made up of 15 amino acids. Looked up from germline, CDR1 is SGHDT and CDR2 is YYEEEE. Written as DNA, the CDR3 is TGTGCCAGCACCTTCGGGGGACAGGGTCTCTACGAGCAGTACTTC. Protein product: CASTFGGQGLYEQYF.

This chain links TRBV13 with TRBJ1-1; D may be TRBD1 (5 bases). With 1 base removed from V and 0 bases from J, the gap between germline ends came to 18 bases. CDR1 and CDR2 (germline): PRHDT, FYEKMQ (reference sequence). The CDR3 contains 18 residues. For the CDR3, the DNA is TGTGCCAGCAGCTTAGAGGGGAGACTTGTTTCGCTGAACACTGAAGCTTTCTTT. Translating gives CASSLEGRLVSLNTEAFF.